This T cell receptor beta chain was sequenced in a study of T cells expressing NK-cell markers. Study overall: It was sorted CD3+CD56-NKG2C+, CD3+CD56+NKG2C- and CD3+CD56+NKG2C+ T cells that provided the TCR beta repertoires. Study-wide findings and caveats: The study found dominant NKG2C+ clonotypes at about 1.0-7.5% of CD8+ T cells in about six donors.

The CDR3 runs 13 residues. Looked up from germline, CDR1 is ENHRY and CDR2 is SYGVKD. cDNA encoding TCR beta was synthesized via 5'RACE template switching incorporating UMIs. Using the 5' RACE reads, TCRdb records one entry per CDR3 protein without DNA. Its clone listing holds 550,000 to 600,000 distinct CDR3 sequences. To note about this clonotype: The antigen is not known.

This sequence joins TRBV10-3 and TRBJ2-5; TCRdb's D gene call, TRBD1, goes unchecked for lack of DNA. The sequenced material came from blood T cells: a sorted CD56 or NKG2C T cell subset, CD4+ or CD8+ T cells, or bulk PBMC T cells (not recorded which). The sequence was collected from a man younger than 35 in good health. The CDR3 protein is CAIQDREAETQYF.